A selection of T cell receptor beta chains follows, all from one sample in a study of T cells in localized non-small cell lung cancer. Clones were read by immunoSEQ multiplex PCR, and TCRdb kept only the in-frame ones, dropping some. There are some 1,600 clones in the sample; around 22% occur only once, and about 27% lies in the top ten. The sequencing here drew on normal lung tissue next to the tumor, taken before any cancer treatment. These receptors all come from a woman aged 35 to 70 with stage I lung adenocarcinoma. Each CDR3 is given with its conserved first and last residue. Fields, in order: V gene, J gene, D gene, CDR3 protein. A D gene is named only where the DNA matches it firmly.

TRBV1	TRBJ1-5	NA	CASSQDTGGPQPQHF
TRBV12-5	TRBJ1-5	NA	CASTWELSSNQPQHF
TRBV19	TRBJ2-1	NA	CASSIVGSTYNEQFF
TRBV6-8	TRBJ1-1	NA	CASSNIAIQNEAFF
TRBV10-3	TRBJ1-3	NA	CAISELGEDSGNTIYF
TRBV6-8	TRBJ1-1	TRBD1	CASSIPGQGANTEAFF
TRBV19	TRBJ2-1	TRBD1	CASSVTGAYGNEQFF
TRBV19	TRBJ1-5	TRBD1	CATARGTGSQQPQHF
TRBV6-8	TRBJ1-5	NA	CASSGPNQPQHF
TRBV11-3	TRBJ1-2	NA	CASSSRPTASNYGYTF
TRBV12-2	TRBJ2-6	NA	CAKLESSGANVLTF
TRBV10-2	TRBJ1-2	TRBD1	CASKDREGSGYTF
TRBV11-3	TRBJ2-7	TRBD1	CASSLGTGTYEQYF
TRBV11-3	TRBJ1-2	TRBD1	CASSYRQGEGGYTF
TRBV15	TRBJ2-7	NA	CATSIHGTGNDEQYF
TRBV23-1	TRBJ1-1	TRBD1	CASSQTGRAEAFF
TRBV19	TRBJ2-1	TRBD2	CASSIVLAGAYNEQFF
TRBV10-3	TRBJ2-2	NA	CAISESLVNTGELFF